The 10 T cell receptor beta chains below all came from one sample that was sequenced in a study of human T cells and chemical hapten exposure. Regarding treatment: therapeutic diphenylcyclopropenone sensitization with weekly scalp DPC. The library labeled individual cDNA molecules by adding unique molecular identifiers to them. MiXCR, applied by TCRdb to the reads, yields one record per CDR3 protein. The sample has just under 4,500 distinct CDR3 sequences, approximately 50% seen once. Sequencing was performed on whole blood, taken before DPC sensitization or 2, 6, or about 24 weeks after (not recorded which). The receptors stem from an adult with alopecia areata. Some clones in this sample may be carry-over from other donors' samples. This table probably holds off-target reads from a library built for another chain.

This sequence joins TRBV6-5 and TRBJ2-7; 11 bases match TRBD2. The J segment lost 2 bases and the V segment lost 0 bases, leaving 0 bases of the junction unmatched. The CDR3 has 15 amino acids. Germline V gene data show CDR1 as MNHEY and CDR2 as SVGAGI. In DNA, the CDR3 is TGTGCCAGCAGTTACTCACTAGCGGGAGCCTACGAGCAGTACTTC. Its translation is CASSYSLAGAYEQYF.

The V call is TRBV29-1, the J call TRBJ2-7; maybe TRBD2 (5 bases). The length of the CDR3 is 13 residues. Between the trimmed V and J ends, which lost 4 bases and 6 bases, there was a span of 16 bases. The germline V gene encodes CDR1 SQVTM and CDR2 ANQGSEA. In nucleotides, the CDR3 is TGCAGCGTTGCCTCCTCGCGGGTTGGCGAGCAGTACTTC. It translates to CSVASSRVGEQYF.

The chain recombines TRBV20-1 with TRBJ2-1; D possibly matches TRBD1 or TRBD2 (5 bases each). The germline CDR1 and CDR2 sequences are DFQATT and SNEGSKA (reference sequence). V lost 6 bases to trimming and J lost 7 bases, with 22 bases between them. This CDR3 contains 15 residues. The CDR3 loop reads CSAPHPGTSNNEQFF. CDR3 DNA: TGCAGTGCCCCTCATCCCGGGACCTCCAATAATGAGCAGTTCTTC.

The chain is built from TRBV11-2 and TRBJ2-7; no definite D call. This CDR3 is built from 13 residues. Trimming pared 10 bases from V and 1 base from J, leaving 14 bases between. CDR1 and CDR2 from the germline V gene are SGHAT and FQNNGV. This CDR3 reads CATDTGQSYEQYF. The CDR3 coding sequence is TGTGCCACCGATACGGGTCAGTCCTACGAGCAGTACTTC.

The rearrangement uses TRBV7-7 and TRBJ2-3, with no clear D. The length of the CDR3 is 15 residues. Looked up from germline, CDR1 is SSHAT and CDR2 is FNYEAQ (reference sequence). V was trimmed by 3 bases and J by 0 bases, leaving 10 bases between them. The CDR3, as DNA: TGTGCCAGCAGCTTGACGGCAGTTAGCACAGATACGCAGTATTTT. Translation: CASSLTAVSTDTQYF.

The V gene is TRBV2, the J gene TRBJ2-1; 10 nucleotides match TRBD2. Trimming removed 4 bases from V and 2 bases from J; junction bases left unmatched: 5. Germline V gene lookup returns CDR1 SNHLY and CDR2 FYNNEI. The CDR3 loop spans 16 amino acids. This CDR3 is CASSGQLAGPYNEQFF. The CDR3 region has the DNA TGTGCCAGCAGTGGACAACTAGCGGGGCCCTACAATGAGCAGTTCTTC.

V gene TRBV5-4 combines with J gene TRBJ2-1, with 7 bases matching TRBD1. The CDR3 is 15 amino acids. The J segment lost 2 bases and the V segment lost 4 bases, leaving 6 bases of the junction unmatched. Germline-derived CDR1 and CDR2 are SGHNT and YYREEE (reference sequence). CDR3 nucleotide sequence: TGTGCCAGCAGCCCAAGACAGGGTACCTACAATGAGCAGTTCTTC. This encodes CASSPRQGTYNEQFF.

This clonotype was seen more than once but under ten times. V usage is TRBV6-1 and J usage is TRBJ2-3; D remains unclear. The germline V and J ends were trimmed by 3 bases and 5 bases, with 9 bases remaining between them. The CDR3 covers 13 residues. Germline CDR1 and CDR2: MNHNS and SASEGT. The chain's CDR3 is CASSDRSGDTQYF. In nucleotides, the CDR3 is TGTGCCAGCAGTGATAGGTCTGGAGATACGCAGTATTTT.

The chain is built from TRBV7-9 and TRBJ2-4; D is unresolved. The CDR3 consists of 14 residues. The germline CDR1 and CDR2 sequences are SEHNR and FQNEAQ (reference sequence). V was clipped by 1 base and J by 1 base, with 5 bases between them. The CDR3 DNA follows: TGTGCCAGCAGCTTAGGGATCGCCAAAAACATTCAGTACTTC. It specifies CASSLGIAKNIQYF.

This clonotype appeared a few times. The CDR3 DNA sequence: TGTGCGACCACGGAGGGGGCGTCCGAGCAGTACTTC. This gives the protein CATTEGASEQYF. This chain connects TRBV7-9 to TRBJ2-7; D is possibly TRBD1 (7 bases). Germline V gene sequence: CDR1 SEHNR, CDR2 FQNEAQ (reference sequence). CDR3 length: 12 amino acids. Full variable domain (remainder filled in from reference TRBV7-9 and TRBJ2-7): DTGVSQNPRHKITKRGQNVTFRCDPISEHNRLYWYRQTLGQGPEFLTYFQNEAQLEKSRLLSDRFSAERPKGSFSTLEIQRTEQGDSAMYLCATTEGASEQYFGPGTRLTVT.